This T cell receptor (beta chain) was sequenced in a study of blood T cell repertoires in COVID-19 (TCRdb year 2020). In the study overall: Samples from collaborators originated in the United States, Italy and Spain and spanned both the acute and convalescent phases of COVID-19. The repertoires were released in a freely available public database meant as a resource for research on the immune response to SARS-CoV-2. Nearly every sample came with metadata listing a de-identified subject ID, COVID-19 status, age in years and sex. The samples were drawn from two sources: the first 160 participants of the ongoing ImmuneRACE study, and 1,000 to 1,500 subjects contributed by 6 global collaborators. Where available, HLA class I and class II types were obtained from metadata supplied by the sample provider rather than from assay-based typing. The material from the prospective study consisted of cDNA or gDNA derived from T cells, B-cell-depleted T cells, or PBMCs. The dataset comprised deeply sampled blood TCRbeta repertoires from subjects exposed to, actively infected with, or recovered from COVID-19. What the authors observed across the whole study: Clinical and demographic metadata were provided uncurated, with the amount varying by source and participant.

The immunoSEQ Assay, a bias-controlled multiplex PCR, was used to amplify TCRbeta CDR3 regions from genomic DNA. Per the original workflow: Within the assay, amplification of reference gene primers was used to estimate how many nucleated cells each sample contained. To quantify the absolute abundance of each unique TCRbeta CDR3 rearrangement, sequence reads were collapsed and filtered. For each sample, productive Simpson clonality was calculated by taking the square root of Simpson's diversity index across productive rearrangements. What TCRdb holds here is the immuneACCESS table cut down to in-frame rearrangements. Part of the clones is not present; checked against another copy, under half of the missing clones reflect an unresolved V gene, and the others are unexplained. V and J calls and clone size come straight from that table; D and trimming were deduced from the DNA. For this sample there are under 250,000 clones; roughly 84% appear just once. The ten largest account for roughly 13% of the sample.

From a lookup of the germline V gene, CDR1 and CDR2 are MNHEY and SVGAGI. Reading from cysteine to phenylalanine, the CDR3 counts 14 amino acids. Just the 42-base CDR3 DNA is kept, in frame starting at base 1. For this chain, trimming is 5 bases at the V end and 0 bases at the J end, and the number of junction bases without a gene match is 3. Turning to this clone: There is no known antigen for this receptor. No clone much larger than this one lies a single base away; base qualities are absent. Different DNA sequences within this sample yield the same CDR3.

The collaborating institutions used their own protocols to collect whole blood in K2EDTA tubes. Collaborator samples were shipped for TCRbeta analysis as frozen whole blood, isolated PBMCs, or DNA extracted from either sample type. The sequenced sample was peripheral blood. The TCR comes from a human donor in a cohort sampled during active COVID-19. The rearrangement combines TRBV6-5 with TRBJ2-7; the junction holds 8 bases that match TRBD1. The CDR3 region reads CASSNRGSSYEQYF. The sequenced DNA: TGTGCCAGCAGTAACAGGGGGAGCTCCTACGAGCAGTACTTC.